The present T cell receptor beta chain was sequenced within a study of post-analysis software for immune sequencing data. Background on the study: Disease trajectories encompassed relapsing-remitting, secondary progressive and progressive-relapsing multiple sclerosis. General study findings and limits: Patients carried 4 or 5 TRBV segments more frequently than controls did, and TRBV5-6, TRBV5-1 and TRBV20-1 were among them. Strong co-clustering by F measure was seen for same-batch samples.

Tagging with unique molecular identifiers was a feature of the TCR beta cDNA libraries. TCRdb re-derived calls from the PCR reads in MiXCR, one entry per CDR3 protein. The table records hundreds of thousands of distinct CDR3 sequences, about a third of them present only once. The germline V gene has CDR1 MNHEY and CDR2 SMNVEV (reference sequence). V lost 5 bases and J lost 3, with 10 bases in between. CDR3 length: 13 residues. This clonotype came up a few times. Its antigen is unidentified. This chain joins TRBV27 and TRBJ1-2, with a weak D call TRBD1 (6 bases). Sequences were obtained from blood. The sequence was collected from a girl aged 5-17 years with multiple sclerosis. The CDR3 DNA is TGTGCCAGCAGTCCAAGGACAGACTATGGCTACACCTTC. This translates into CASSPRTDYGYTF.